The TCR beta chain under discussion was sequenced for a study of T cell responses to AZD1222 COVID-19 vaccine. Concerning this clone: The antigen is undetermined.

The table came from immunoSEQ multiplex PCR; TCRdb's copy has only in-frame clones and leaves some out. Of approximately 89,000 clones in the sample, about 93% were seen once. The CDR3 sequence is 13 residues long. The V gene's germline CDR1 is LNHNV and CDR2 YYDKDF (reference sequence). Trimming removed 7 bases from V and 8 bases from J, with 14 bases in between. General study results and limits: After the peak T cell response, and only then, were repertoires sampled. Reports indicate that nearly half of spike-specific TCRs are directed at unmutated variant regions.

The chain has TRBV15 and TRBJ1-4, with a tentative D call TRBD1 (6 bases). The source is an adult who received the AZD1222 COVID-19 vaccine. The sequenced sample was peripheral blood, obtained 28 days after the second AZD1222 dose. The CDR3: CATNRGGLEKLFF. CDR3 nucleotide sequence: TGTGCCACCAATAGGGGGGGTCTGGAAAAACTGTTTTTT.